These T cell receptor beta chains were read from a single sample in a study of blood T cell repertoires in COVID-19. Produced via immunoSEQ multiplex PCR; TCRdb's table is partial and in-frame only. The data hold around 300,000 clones, with just over 90% observed a single time. Sequenced: peripheral blood. The receptors shown here come from a woman aged 25 to 39 with COVID-19, enrolled during active disease. Each CDR3 is given with its conserved first and last residue. D genes are given only for firm matches. Size values are once, few and many counts, or a class for expanded clones, and some rows have none.

D gene: TRBD1; J gene: TRBJ1-2; clone size: -; V gene: TRBV28; CDR3 DNA: TGTGCCAGCAGCGTTTTCGGACAGGGTCAAAATGGCTACACCTTC; CDR3 protein: CASSVFGQGQNGYTF
D gene: TRBD1; J gene: TRBJ1-6; clone size: -; V gene: TRBV30; CDR3 DNA: TGTGCCTGGAGAACTACAGGGGTAAATTCACCCCTCCACTTT; CDR3 protein: CAWRTTGVNSPLHF
D gene: -; J gene: TRBJ2-1; clone size: -; V gene: TRBV21-1; CDR3 DNA: TGTGCCAGCAGCACGAACCCAGGTACCCAACGCAATGAGCAGTTCTTC; CDR3 protein: CASSTNPGTQRNEQFF
D gene: TRBD1; J gene: TRBJ2-5; clone size: -; V gene: TRBV4-2; CDR3 DNA: TGTGCCAGCAGCCAATATCGGACAGGGGTGGAGACCCAGTACTTC; CDR3 protein: CASSQYRTGVETQYF
D gene: -; J gene: TRBJ2-1; clone size: -; V gene: TRBV3-1/TRBV3-2; CDR3 DNA: TGTGCCAGCAGCCAAGCGGTCTCGACCTACAATGAGCAGTTCTTC; CDR3 protein: CASSQAVSTYNEQFF
D gene: TRBD1; J gene: TRBJ1-1; clone size: -; V gene: TRBV5-1; CDR3 DNA: TGCGCCAGCAGTTCCGGACAGGGGGGCCTATTGAACACTGAAGCTTTCTTT; CDR3 protein: CASSSGQGGLLNTEAFF
D gene: TRBD2; J gene: TRBJ2-1; clone size: -; V gene: TRBV4-2; CDR3 DNA: TGTGCCAGCAGCCAGAGCCAGACTAGCGGGAGGTACAATGAGCAGTTCTTC; CDR3 protein: CASSQSQTSGRYNEQFF
D gene: -; J gene: TRBJ1-4; clone size: -; V gene: TRBV18; CDR3 DNA: TGTGCCAGCTCACCGGATTTAATGAACAGGAATGAAAAACTGTTTTTT; CDR3 protein: CASSPDLMNRNEKLFF
D gene: -; J gene: TRBJ2-3; clone size: -; V gene: TRBV29-1; CDR3 DNA: TGCAGCGTTGGACAGAACACAGATACGCAGTATTTT; CDR3 protein: CSVGQNTDTQYF
D gene: TRBD2; J gene: TRBJ2-7; clone size: -; V gene: TRBV7-3; CDR3 DNA: TGTGCCAGCAGCTTAAGGGGAGGGACCTACGAAGAGCAGTACTTC; CDR3 protein: CASSLRGGTYEEQYF
D gene: TRBD2; J gene: TRBJ2-3; clone size: once; V gene: TRBV7-2; CDR3 DNA: TGTGCCAGCAGCTTAGTTAGCGGGATCGGATCAGATACGCAGTATTTT; CDR3 protein: CASSLVSGIGSDTQYF
D gene: TRBD1; J gene: TRBJ1-5; clone size: -; V gene: TRBV5-1; CDR3 DNA: TGCGCCAGCAGCCGGACAGGGTCAAGCAATCAGCCCCAGCATTTT; CDR3 protein: CASSRTGSSNQPQHF
D gene: TRBD1; J gene: TRBJ2-7; clone size: -; V gene: TRBV27; CDR3 DNA: TGTGCCAGCAGTTTACGGGACAGGGGTGGCGAGCAGTACTTC; CDR3 protein: CASSLRDRGGEQYF
D gene: -; J gene: TRBJ1-5; clone size: once; V gene: TRBV6-5; CDR3 DNA: TGTGCCAGCAGTTACTCGCGGCAGCTCAATCAGCCCCAGCATTTT; CDR3 protein: CASSYSRQLNQPQHF
D gene: TRBD2; J gene: TRBJ2-7; clone size: -; V gene: TRBV3-1/TRBV3-2; CDR3 DNA: TGTGCCAGCAGCCAACTAGCGGGAGGGCCTCGGGAGCAGTACTTC; CDR3 protein: CASSQLAGGPREQYF
D gene: -; J gene: TRBJ1-1; clone size: -; V gene: TRBV11-3; CDR3 DNA: TGTGCCAGCAGCGAAGGGGTAGGCGGAGGGGAAGCTTTCTTT; CDR3 protein: CASSEGVGGGEAFF
D gene: -; J gene: TRBJ1-2; clone size: -; V gene: TRBV5-6; CDR3 DNA: TGTGCCAGCAGCCCGGGCGGGGACAACTATGGCTACACCTTC; CDR3 protein: CASSPGGDNYGYTF
D gene: -; J gene: TRBJ2-1; clone size: -; V gene: TRBV10-1; CDR3 DNA: TGCGCCAGCAGTGGACCTCCACTACAGGGCCTTTACTACAATGAGCAGTTCTTC; CDR3 protein: CASSGPPLQGLYYNEQFF
D gene: TRBD1; J gene: TRBJ1-5; clone size: -; V gene: TRBV28; CDR3 DNA: TGTGCCAGCAGTCCGGGACAGGGATTTGGACAGCCCCAGCATTTT; CDR3 protein: CASSPGQGFGQPQHF
D gene: TRBD1; J gene: TRBJ1-1; clone size: -; V gene: TRBV12-5; CDR3 DNA: TGTGCTAGTGGCCTGACAGGGGGGGCATCTGAAGCTTTCTTT; CDR3 protein: CASGLTGGASEAFF